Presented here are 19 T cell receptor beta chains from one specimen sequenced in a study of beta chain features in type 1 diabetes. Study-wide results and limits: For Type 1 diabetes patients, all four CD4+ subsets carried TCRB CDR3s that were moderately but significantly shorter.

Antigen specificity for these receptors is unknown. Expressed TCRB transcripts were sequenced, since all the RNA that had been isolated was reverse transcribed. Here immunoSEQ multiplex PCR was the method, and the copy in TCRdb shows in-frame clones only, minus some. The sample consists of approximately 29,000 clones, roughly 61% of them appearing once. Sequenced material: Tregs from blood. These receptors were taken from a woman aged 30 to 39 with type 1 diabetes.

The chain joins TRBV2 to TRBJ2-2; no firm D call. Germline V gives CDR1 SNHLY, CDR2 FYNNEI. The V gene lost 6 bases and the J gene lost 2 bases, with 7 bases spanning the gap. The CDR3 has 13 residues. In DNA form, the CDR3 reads TGTGCCAGCAGACTACGAAACACCGGGGAGCTGTTTTTT. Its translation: CASRLRNTGELFF.

Here the CDR3 DNA reads TGTGCCAGCAGCTTAGGACAGGGGGAGATGAACACTGAAGCTTTCTTT. Its protein product is CASSLGQGEMNTEAFF. The chain employs TRBV11-3 and TRBJ1-1; TRBD1 matches 9 bases. V lost 1 base, J lost 0 bases, and 3 bases stayed unmatched. Germline lookup yields CDR1 SGHNT and CDR2 YENEEA. This CDR3 is built from 16 residues.

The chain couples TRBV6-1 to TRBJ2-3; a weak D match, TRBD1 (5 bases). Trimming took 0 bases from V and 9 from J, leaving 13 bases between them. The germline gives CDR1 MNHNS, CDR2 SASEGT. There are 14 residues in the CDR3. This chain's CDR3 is CASSEAVTGRTQYF. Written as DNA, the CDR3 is TGTGCCAGCAGTGAAGCGGTAACAGGACGAACGCAGTATTTT.

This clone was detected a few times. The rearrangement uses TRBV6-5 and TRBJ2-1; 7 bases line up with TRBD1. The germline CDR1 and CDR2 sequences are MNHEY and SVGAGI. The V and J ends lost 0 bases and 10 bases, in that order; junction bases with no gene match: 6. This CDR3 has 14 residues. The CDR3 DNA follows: TGTGCCAGCAGTTACTCGAACGCCAGGGGGGAGCAGTTCTTC. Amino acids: CASSYSNARGEQFF.

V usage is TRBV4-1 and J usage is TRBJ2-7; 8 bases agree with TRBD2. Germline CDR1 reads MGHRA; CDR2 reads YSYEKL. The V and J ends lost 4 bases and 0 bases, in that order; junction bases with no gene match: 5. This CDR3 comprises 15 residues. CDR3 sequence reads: CASSLTTSASYEQYF. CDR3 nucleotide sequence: TGCGCCAGCAGCCTTACGACTAGCGCCTCCTACGAGCAGTACTTC.

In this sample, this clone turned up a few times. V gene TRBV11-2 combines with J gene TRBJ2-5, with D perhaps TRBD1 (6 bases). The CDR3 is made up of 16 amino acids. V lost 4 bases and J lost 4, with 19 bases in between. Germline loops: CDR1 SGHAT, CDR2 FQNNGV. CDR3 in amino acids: CASSSDLTGSGETQYF. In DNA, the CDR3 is TGTGCCAGCAGCTCCGATCTTACAGGGTCGGGAGAGACCCAGTACTTC.

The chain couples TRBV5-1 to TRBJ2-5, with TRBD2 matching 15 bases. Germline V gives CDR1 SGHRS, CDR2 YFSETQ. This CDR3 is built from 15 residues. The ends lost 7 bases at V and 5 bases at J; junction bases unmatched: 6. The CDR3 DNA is TGCGCCAGCGGACTAGCGGGAGGGCCGGAGGAGACCCAGTACTTC. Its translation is CASGLAGGPEETQYF.

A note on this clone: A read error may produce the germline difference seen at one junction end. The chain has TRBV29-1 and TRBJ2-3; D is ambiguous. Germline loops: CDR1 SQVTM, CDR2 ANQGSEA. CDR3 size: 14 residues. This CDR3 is CSVEDPSSTDTQYF. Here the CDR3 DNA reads TGCAGCGTAGAAGACCCCTCTAGCACAGATACGCAGTATTTT.

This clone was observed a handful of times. This CDR3 is CAISEQGDEQFF. CDR3 nucleotide sequence: TGTGCCATCAGTGAACAGGGGGATGAGCAGTTCTTC. The J gene is TRBJ2-1, the V gene TRBV10-3; TRBD1 matches at 8 bases. J lost 8 bases, V lost 3 bases, and 0 bases had no gene match. The length of the CDR3 is 12 residues. CDR1 ENHRY and CDR2 SYGVKD come from the germline V gene.

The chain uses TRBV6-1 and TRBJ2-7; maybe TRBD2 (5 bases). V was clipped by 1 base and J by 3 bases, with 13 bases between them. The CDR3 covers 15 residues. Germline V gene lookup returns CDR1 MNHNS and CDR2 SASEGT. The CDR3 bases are TGTGCCAGCAGTGAAGGGTTCGCGGGTTTCTACGAGCAGTACTTC. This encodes CASSEGFAGFYEQYF.

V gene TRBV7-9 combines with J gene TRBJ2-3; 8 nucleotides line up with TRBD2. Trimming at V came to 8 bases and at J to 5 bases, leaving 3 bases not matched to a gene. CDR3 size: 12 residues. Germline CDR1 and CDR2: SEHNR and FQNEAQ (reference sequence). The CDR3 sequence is CASLTSGDTQYF. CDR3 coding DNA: TGTGCCAGCCTTACTAGCGGAGATACGCAGTATTTT. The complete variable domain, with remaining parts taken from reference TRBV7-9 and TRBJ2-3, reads DTGVSQNPRHKITKRGQNVTFRCDPISEHNRLYWYRQTLGQGPEFLTYFQNEAQLEKSRLLSDRFSAERPKGSFSTLEIQRTEQGDSAMYLCASLTSGDTQYFGPGTRLTVL.

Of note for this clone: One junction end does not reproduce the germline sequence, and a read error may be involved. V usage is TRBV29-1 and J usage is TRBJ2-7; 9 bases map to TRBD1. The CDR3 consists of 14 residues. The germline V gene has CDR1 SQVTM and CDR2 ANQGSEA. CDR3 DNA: TGCAGCGTTGGCCGGGGACAGGGCTCCTCCGAGCAGTACTTC. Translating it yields CSVGRGQGSSEQYF.

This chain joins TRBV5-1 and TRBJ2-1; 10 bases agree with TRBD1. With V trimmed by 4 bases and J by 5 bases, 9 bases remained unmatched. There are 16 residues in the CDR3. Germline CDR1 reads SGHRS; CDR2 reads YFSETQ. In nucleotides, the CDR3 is TGCGCCAGCAGCGAACAACCCGGGACAGGGGACAATGAGCAGTTCTTC. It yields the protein CASSEQPGTGDNEQFF. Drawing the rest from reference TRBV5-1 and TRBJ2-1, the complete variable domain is KAGVTQTPRYLIKTRGQQVTLSCSPISGHRSVSWYQQTPGQGLQFLFEYFSETQRNKGNFPGRFSGRQFSNSRSEMNVSTLELGDSALYLCASSEQPGTGDNEQFFGPGTRLTVL.

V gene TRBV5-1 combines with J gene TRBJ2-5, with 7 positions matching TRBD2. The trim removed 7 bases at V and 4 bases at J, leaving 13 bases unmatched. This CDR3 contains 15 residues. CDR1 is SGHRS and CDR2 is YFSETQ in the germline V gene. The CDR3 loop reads CASGRGGSKGETQYF. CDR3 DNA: TGCGCCAGCGGTCGAGGCGGGAGTAAGGGAGAGACCCAGTACTTC.

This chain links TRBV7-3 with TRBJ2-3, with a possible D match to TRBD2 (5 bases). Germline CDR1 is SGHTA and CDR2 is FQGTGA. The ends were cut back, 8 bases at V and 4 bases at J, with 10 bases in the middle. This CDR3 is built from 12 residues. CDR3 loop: CASGSSPDTQYF. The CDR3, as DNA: TGTGCCAGCGGGAGTTCCCCAGATACGCAGTATTTT.

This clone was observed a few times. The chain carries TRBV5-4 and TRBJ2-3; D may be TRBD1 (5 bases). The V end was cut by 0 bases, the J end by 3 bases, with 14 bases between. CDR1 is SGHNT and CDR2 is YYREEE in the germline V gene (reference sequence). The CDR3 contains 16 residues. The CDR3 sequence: CASSLDDSKTTDTQYF. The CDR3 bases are TGTGCCAGCAGCTTGGATGACAGTAAGACGACAGATACGCAGTATTTT.

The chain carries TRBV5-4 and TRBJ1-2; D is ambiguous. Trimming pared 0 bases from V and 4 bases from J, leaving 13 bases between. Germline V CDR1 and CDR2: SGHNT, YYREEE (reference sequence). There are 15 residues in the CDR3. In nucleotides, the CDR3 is TGTGCCAGCAGCTTGGTCGCAGGCACCCCCTATGGCTACACCTTC. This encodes CASSLVAGTPYGYTF.

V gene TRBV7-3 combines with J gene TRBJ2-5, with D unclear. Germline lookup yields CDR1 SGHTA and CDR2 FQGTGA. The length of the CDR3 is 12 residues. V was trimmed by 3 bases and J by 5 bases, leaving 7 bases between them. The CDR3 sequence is CASSFIGETQYF. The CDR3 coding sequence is TGTGCCAGCAGCTTTATTGGCGAGACCCAGTACTTC.

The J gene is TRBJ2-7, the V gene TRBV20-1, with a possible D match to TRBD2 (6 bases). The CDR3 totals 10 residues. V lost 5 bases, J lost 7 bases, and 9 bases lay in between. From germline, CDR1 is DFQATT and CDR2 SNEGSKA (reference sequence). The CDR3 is CSALGGEQYF. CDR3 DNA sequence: TGCAGTGCTCTTGGGGGGGAGCAGTACTTC.